Listed below are T cell receptor beta chains from one sample, sequenced in a study of blood T cell repertoires in COVID-19. Method: immunoSEQ multiplex PCR; TCRdb's copy keeps in-frame clones and lacks some. The table records over 200,000 clones, around 86% of them present only once. What was sequenced was peripheral blood. The receptors here all came from a man between 40 and 49 years old who had recovered from COVID-19. Each CDR3 is given with its conserved first and last residue. A D gene is named only where the DNA matches it firmly. Size values are once, few and many counts, or a class for expanded clones, and some rows have none.

j_gene: TRBJ2-3
v_gene: TRBV24-1
abundance: .
d_gene: .
CDR3nt: TGTGCCACTCCGGGACTTTACACAGATACGCAGTATTTT
CDR3aa: CATPGLYTDTQYF

j_gene: TRBJ2-5
v_gene: TRBV19
abundance: .
d_gene: TRBD2
CDR3nt: TGTGCCAGTAGTATTCCCCGTTCAGGGACTAGCGGGAGGATGGGGGAGACCCAGTACTTC
CDR3aa: CASSIPRSGTSGRMGETQYF

j_gene: TRBJ2-5
v_gene: TRBV12-1
abundance: .
d_gene: .
CDR3nt: TGTGCCAGCAGCTCCCCACCGAGCGGGGGAGAGACCCAGTACTTC
CDR3aa: CASSSPPSGGETQYF

j_gene: TRBJ2-1
v_gene: TRBV15
abundance: .
d_gene: .
CDR3nt: TGTGCCACCAGCAGACAATACAATGAGCAGTTCTTC
CDR3aa: CATSRQYNEQFF

j_gene: TRBJ2-7
v_gene: TRBV2
abundance: .
d_gene: .
CDR3nt: TGTGCCTGGCGGGGTAGCGGACCTAACTACGAGCAGTACTTC
CDR3aa: CAWRGSGPNYEQYF

j_gene: TRBJ2-3
v_gene: TRBV7-3
abundance: .
d_gene: TRBD1
CDR3nt: TGTGCCAGCAGCTCGACAGGGCGGGATACGCAGTATTTT
CDR3aa: CASSSTGRDTQYF

j_gene: TRBJ1-2
v_gene: TRBV13
abundance: .
d_gene: TRBD1
CDR3nt: TGTGCCAGCAGTCCTTCCGGGACAGGGGCGTACTATGGCTACACCTTC
CDR3aa: CASSPSGTGAYYGYTF

j_gene: TRBJ2-1
v_gene: TRBV7-2
abundance: few
d_gene: TRBD2
CDR3nt: TGTGCCAGCAGCTTAAGGCGGACTAGCGGGGGGGCTAAGGGCAATGAGCAGTTCTTC
CDR3aa: CASSLRRTSGGAKGNEQFF

j_gene: TRBJ1-4
v_gene: TRBV5-4
abundance: .
d_gene: .
CDR3nt: TGTGCCAGCAGCCCAAGGGGTGGGACTAATGAAAAACTGTTTTTT
CDR3aa: CASSPRGGTNEKLFF

j_gene: TRBJ2-3
v_gene: TRBV7-9
abundance: once
d_gene: TRBD1
CDR3nt: TGTGCCAGCAGCGCCCTGGACAGGGCTGGTTCAGATACGCAGTATTTT
CDR3aa: CASSALDRAGSDTQYF

j_gene: TRBJ2-7
v_gene: TRBV6-5
abundance: .
d_gene: .
CDR3nt: TGTGCCAGCAGATCCCTTAACCGACTACACGAGCAGTACTTC
CDR3aa: CASRSLNRLHEQYF

j_gene: TRBJ2-1
v_gene: TRBV6-2/TRBV6-3
abundance: .
d_gene: TRBD2
CDR3nt: TGTGCCAGCAGTTACTCGATTACTAGCGGGGGCACTCAGTTCTTC
CDR3aa: CASSYSITSGGTQFF

j_gene: TRBJ1-3
v_gene: TRBV9
abundance: .
d_gene: .
CDR3nt: TGTGCCAGCAGCGTTACTCCTAGTGGAAACACCATATATTTT
CDR3aa: CASSVTPSGNTIYF

j_gene: TRBJ2-5
v_gene: TRBV9
abundance: .
d_gene: .
CDR3nt: TGTGCCAGCAGCGTAGATAGTATACAAGAGACCCAGTACTTC
CDR3aa: CASSVDSIQETQYF

j_gene: TRBJ2-7
v_gene: TRBV18
abundance: .
d_gene: .
CDR3nt: TGTGCCAGCTCACCACCCTCCCGGGGCGAGCAGTACTTC
CDR3aa: CASSPPSRGEQYF

j_gene: TRBJ1-2
v_gene: TRBV6-6
abundance: .
d_gene: .
CDR3nt: TGTGCCAGCAGGTTCGCAGGGGATTGGTATGGCTACACCTTC
CDR3aa: CASRFAGDWYGYTF

j_gene: TRBJ2-2
v_gene: TRBV4-3
abundance: once
d_gene: .
CDR3nt: TGCGCCAGCAGCCAAGAGGGCACGAACACCGGGGAGCTGTTTTTT
CDR3aa: CASSQEGTNTGELFF

j_gene: TRBJ2-1
v_gene: TRBV6-5
abundance: .
d_gene: TRBD2
CDR3nt: TGTGCCAGCAGTACGACTCGCGGGGGGGAGCAGTTCTTC
CDR3aa: CASSTTRGGEQFF

j_gene: TRBJ2-7
v_gene: TRBV7-8
abundance: .
d_gene: .
CDR3nt: TGTGCCAGCAGCTCTGGTGGGGGCCTAGCCTCCTACGAGCAGTACTTC
CDR3aa: CASSSGGGLASYEQYF

j_gene: TRBJ1-1
v_gene: TRBV19
abundance: .
d_gene: .
CDR3nt: TGTGCCAGTAGTATTGGTTTAAGGACAGAGAACACTGAAGCTTTCTTT
CDR3aa: CASSIGLRTENTEAFF

j_gene: TRBJ1-2
v_gene: TRBV21-1
abundance: .
d_gene: .
CDR3nt: TGTGCCAGCAGCAAAAGGAAAGGCGGTTTTAACTATGGCTACACCTTC
CDR3aa: CASSKRKGGFNYGYTF

j_gene: TRBJ1-5
v_gene: TRBV7-9
abundance: .
d_gene: .
CDR3nt: TGTGCCAGCAGCGGCTGGACACCCCTTGGGAATCAGCCCCAGCATTTT
CDR3aa: CASSGWTPLGNQPQHF

j_gene: TRBJ2-2
v_gene: TRBV5-5
abundance: few
d_gene: .
CDR3nt: TGTGCCAGCAGCTTGTCTTGGCCGTCGGGCACCGGGGAGCTGTTTTTT
CDR3aa: CASSLSWPSGTGELFF

j_gene: TRBJ2-7
v_gene: TRBV4-1
abundance: .
d_gene: TRBD2
CDR3nt: TGCGCCAGCAGCCAAGAAAGTGCGGCTAGCGGATTCTACGAGCAGTACTTC
CDR3aa: CASSQESAASGFYEQYF

j_gene: TRBJ2-3
v_gene: TRBV3-1/TRBV3-2
abundance: .
d_gene: TRBD2
CDR3nt: TGTGCCAGCAGCCTCGGACTAGCGGGGGGCGTAACAGATACGCAGTATTTT
CDR3aa: CASSLGLAGGVTDTQYF

j_gene: TRBJ2-2
v_gene: TRBV15
abundance: .
d_gene: .
CDR3nt: TGTGCCACCAGCCCCGAGGGGGGGTTTTCCGGGGAGCTGTTTTTT
CDR3aa: CATSPEGGFSGELFF

j_gene: TRBJ2-5
v_gene: TRBV5-1
abundance: .
d_gene: .
CDR3nt: TGCGCCAGCAGCTTGGCCCCCTACCCCGAGACCCAGTACTTC
CDR3aa: CASSLAPYPETQYF

j_gene: TRBJ2-7
v_gene: TRBV9
abundance: .
d_gene: TRBD2
CDR3nt: TGTGCCAGCAGCGTAGTAGGGGAGGGCTACGAGCAGTACTTC
CDR3aa: CASSVVGEGYEQYF